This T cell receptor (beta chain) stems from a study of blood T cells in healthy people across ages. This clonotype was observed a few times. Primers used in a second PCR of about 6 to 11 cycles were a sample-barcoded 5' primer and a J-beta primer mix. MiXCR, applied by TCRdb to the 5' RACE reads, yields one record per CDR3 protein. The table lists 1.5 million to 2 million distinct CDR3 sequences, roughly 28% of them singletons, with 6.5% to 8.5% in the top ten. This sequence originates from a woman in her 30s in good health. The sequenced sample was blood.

This CDR3 reads CASSGSMAGANVLTF. CDR3 sequence (DNA): TGTGCCAGCAGTGGTTCTATGGCCGGGGCCAACGTCCTGACTTTC. The rearrangement uses TRBV25-1 and TRBJ2-6; D remains unclear. Per germline, CDR1 MGHDK and CDR2 SYGVNS. The CDR3 extends over 15 amino acids. With 4 bases removed from V and 4 bases from J, the gap between germline ends came to 11 bases.